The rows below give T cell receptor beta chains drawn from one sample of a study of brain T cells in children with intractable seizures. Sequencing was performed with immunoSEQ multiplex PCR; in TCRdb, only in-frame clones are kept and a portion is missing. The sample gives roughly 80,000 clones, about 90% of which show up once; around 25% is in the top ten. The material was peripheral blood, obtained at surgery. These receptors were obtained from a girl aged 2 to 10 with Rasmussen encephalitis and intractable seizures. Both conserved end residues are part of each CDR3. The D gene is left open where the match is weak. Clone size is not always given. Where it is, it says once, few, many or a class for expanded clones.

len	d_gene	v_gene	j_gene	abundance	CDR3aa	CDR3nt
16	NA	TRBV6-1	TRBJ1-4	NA	CASSEDLWGAWEKLFF	TGTGCCAGCAGTGAAGATTTGTGGGGGGCATGGGAAAAACTGTTTTTT
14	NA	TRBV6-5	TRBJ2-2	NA	CASSTKGVSGELFF	TGTGCCAGCAGTACAAAAGGGGTTTCCGGGGAGCTGTTTTTT
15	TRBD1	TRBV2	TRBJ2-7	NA	CASIKGQAITYEQYF	TGTGCCAGCATCAAAGGACAGGCTATCACCTACGAGCAGTACTTC
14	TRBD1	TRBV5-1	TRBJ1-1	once	CASSLGTGDAEAFF	TGCGCCAGCAGCTTGGGGACAGGGGACGCTGAAGCTTTCTTT
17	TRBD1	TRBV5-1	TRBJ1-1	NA	CASSPKIEKTGLPEAFF	TGCGCCAGCAGCCCAAAAATCGAGAAGACAGGGCTACCTGAAGCTTTCTTT
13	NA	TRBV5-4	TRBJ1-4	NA	CASSFGTNEKLFF	TGTGCCAGCAGCTTCGGGACTAATGAAAAACTGTTTTTT
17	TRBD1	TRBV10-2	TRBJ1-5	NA	CASSERGGTGINQPQHF	TGCGCCAGCAGTGAGAGGGGGGGGACAGGGATTAATCAGCCCCAGCATTTT
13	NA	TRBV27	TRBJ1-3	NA	CASRPAGGNTIYF	TGTGCCAGCAGGCCAGCCGGGGGAAACACCATATATTTT
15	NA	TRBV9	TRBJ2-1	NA	CASSGGTSVYNEQFF	TGTGCCAGCAGCGGGGGGACCTCAGTCTACAATGAGCAGTTCTTC
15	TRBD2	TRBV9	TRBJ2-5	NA	CASSVGGRAGETQYF	TGTGCCAGCAGCGTAGGCGGGAGGGCCGGAGAGACCCAGTACTTC
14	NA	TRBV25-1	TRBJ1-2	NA	CASSVIGTVDGYTF	TGTGCCAGCAGTGTTATAGGGACGGTGGATGGCTACACCTTC
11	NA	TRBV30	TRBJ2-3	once	CAWNIGDTQYF	TGTGCCTGGAATATAGGGGATACGCAGTATTTT
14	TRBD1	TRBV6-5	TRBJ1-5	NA	CASSHDRVGQPQHF	TGTGCCAGCAGCCACGACAGGGTAGGTCAGCCCCAGCATTTT
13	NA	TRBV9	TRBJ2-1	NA	CASSVEGRGRQVF	TGTGCCAGCAGCGTAGAGGGGAGAGGCCGGCAGGTCTTC
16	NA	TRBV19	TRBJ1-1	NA	CASSIATGIMNTEAFF	TGTGCCAGTAGTATAGCAACAGGAATTATGAACACTGAAGCTTTCTTT